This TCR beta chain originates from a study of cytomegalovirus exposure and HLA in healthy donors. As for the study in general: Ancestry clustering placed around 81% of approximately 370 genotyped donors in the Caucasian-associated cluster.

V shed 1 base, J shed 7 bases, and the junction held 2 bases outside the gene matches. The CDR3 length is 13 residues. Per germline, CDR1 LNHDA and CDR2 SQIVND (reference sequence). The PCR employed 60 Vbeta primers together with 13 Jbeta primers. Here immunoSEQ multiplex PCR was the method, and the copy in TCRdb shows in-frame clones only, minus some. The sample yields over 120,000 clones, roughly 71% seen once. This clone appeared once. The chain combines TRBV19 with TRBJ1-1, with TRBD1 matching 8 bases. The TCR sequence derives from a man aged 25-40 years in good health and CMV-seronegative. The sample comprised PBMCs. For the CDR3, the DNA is TGTGCCAGTAGTATAGCAGGGGGCGTTGAAGCTTTCTTT. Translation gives CASSIAGGVEAFF.